This entry describes one T cell receptor beta chain. The antigen is undetermined. The data were taken from a study of cytomegalovirus exposure and HLA in healthy donors. Study context: Roughly 180 million T cells yielded fewer than 120 million unique TCR beta sequences in earlier analysis.

Vbeta (60) and Jbeta (13) primers were used in the PCR. The method was immunoSEQ multiplex PCR; TCRdb's version includes in-frame clones alone and lacks a portion of them. This sample carries 150,000 to 200,000 clones, approximately 80% of them seen once, and the ten largest clones take 4.8%. General study findings and limits: Researchers reported from a later analysis that most CMV-associated TCR beta chains appeared HLA-restricted. Researchers catalogued some 160 TCR beta chains as cytomegalovirus-associated. Both high specificity and high sensitivity reportedly marked the classifier's diagnosis of cytomegalovirus status.

Source material: PBMCs. This sequence originates from a young man in good health and CMV-seronegative.

The CDR3 DNA reads as TGTGCCAGCAGACGGGACAGCACGGGCGGCTACACCTTC. It codes for CASRRDSTGGYTF. V and J are TRBV2 and TRBJ1-2; 7 bases line up with TRBD1. This CDR3 comprises 13 residues. Germline V gene lookup returns CDR1 SNHLY and CDR2 FYNNEI. V trimming: 6 bases; J trimming: 8 bases; junction bases outside the gene matches: 9.